Below are 8 T cell receptor beta chains sequenced from a single sample in a study of cytomegalovirus exposure and HLA in healthy donors. Both 60 Vbeta primers and 13 Jbeta primers went into the PCR. The protocol was immunoSEQ multiplex PCR, while the TCRdb copy is restricted to in-frame clones and leaves out a portion. The table lists 65,000 to 95,000 clones. Sequencing was carried out using PBMCs. Receptor source: a woman aged 60 to 75 in good health and CMV-seronegative.

The chain is built from TRBV27 and TRBJ1-5; D is unresolved. The germline gives CDR1 MNHEY, CDR2 SMNVEV (reference sequence). V was trimmed by 2 bases and J by 5 bases, leaving 7 bases between them. The CDR3 length is 13 residues. The CDR3, as DNA: TGTGCCAGCAGTTTACTCCGGGATCAGCCCCAGCATTTT. This gives the protein CASSLLRDQPQHF.

The chain uses TRBV6-5 and TRBJ2-7, with 7 bases aligning to TRBD2. There are 14 residues in the CDR3. V lost 7 bases and J lost 2; bases outside the gene matches: 8. The germline CDR1 and CDR2 sequences are MNHEY and SVGAGI. The CDR3 loop reads CASTYSSGAYEQYF. CDR3 sequence (DNA): TGTGCCAGCACTTATTCTAGCGGCGCCTACGAGCAGTACTTC.

The genes are TRBV4-3 and TRBJ2-1; TRBD2 matches at 12 bases. Trimming removed 1 base from V and 6 bases from J; junction bases left unmatched: 4. The CDR3 extends over 16 amino acids. Germline loops: CDR1 LGHNA, CDR2 YSLEER. For the CDR3, the DNA is TGCGCCAGCAGCCAAGCGGGACTAGCGGGCTTCAATGAGCAGTTCTTC. Its protein product is CASSQAGLAGFNEQFF.

This chain uses TRBV19 with TRBJ2-1; possible D gene TRBD1, 6 bases. Trimming removed 3 bases at V and 4 bases at J, with 7 bases between. The CDR3 is made up of 13 amino acids. Germline CDR1 LNHDA, CDR2 SQIVND (reference sequence). CDR3 DNA: TGTGCCAGTAGTATTGGACAGTACAATGAGCAGTTCTTC. As protein: CASSIGQYNEQFF.

The chain joins TRBV28 to TRBJ2-7; D possibly corresponds to TRBD1 (6 bases). Trimming took 7 bases from V and 0 from J, leaving 13 bases between them. Per germline, CDR1 MDHEN and CDR2 SYDVKM. The CDR3 contains 14 residues. The CDR3 DNA sequence: TGTGCCAGCAAGGACAGTGGAAGCTCCTACGAGCAGTACTTC. Translated: CASKDSGSSYEQYF.

The J gene is TRBJ1-1, the V gene TRBV2; no reliable D call. This CDR3 has 13 amino acids. Looked up from germline, CDR1 is SNHLY and CDR2 is FYNNEI. V lost 8 bases, J lost 0 bases, and 10 bases lay in between. The CDR3 spells CASVRFMNTEAFF. The CDR3 region has the DNA TGTGCCAGCGTTCGGTTTATGAACACTGAAGCTTTCTTT.

V is TRBV18 and J is TRBJ1-5; D possibly corresponds to TRBD1 (6 bases). The CDR3 spans 14 residues. The germline CDR1 and CDR2 sequences are KGHSH and LQKENI. The V and J ends lost 4 bases and 7 bases respectively, with 14 bases between them. CDR3 in DNA: TGTGCCAGCTCACAAGAGTCGGGGGGCCAGCCCCAGCATTTT. Its translation: CASSQESGGQPQHF.

The chain recombines TRBV6-6 with TRBJ2-2; TRBD2 matches 10 bases. Germline CDR1 MNHNY, CDR2 SVGAGI (reference sequence). This CDR3 is built from 14 residues. V was pared by 11 bases and J by 5 bases, with 8 bases of the junction left unmatched. CDR3 nucleotide sequence: TGTGCCCTTTCGGGTAGCGGGAGGACCGGGGAGCTGTTTTTT. It yields the protein CALSGSGRTGELFF.